These T cell receptor beta chains were read from a single sample in a study of blood T cells in healthy people across ages. TCRdb reprocessed the 5' RACE reads with MiXCR, giving one entry per CDR3 protein. Of hundreds of thousands of distinct CDR3 sequences listed, under 25% are singletons. Input material: blood. The source of these receptors is a man between 65 and 85 years old in good health. The CDR3 runs from the conserved cysteine through the conserved F or W. The order of the fields is J gene, clone size, V gene, CDR3 protein. Size is stated for part of the rows, as once, few or many counts, or as a class when the clone is expanded.

j_call: TRBJ2-5; clone_size: few; v_call: TRBV6-2/TRBV6-3; cdr3_aa: CASSYLSGRETQYF
j_call: TRBJ2-3; clone_size: .; v_call: TRBV28; cdr3_aa: CASSLPRLSSGNTDTQYF
j_call: TRBJ2-2; clone_size: .; v_call: TRBV9; cdr3_aa: CASSVTSAANTGELFF
j_call: TRBJ2-1; clone_size: few; v_call: TRBV12-3/TRBV12-4; cdr3_aa: CASKEGQNNEQFF
j_call: TRBJ2-2; clone_size: .; v_call: TRBV25-1; cdr3_aa: CASSEYPGQGGRTGELFF
j_call: TRBJ2-5; clone_size: few; v_call: TRBV2; cdr3_aa: CASSERRGETQYF
j_call: .; clone_size: .; v_call: TRBV20-1; cdr3_aa: CSAGGGGRGEQFF
j_call: TRBJ1-5; clone_size: .; v_call: TRBV20-1; cdr3_aa: CSAPAGESNQPQHF
j_call: TRBJ2-5; clone_size: many; v_call: TRBV7-9; cdr3_aa: CASSLVRAGSRGETQYF
j_call: TRBJ2-1; clone_size: few; v_call: TRBV14; cdr3_aa: CASSKTGGHNEQFF
j_call: TRBJ2-5; clone_size: .; v_call: TRBV7-2; cdr3_aa: CASSLSPLGETQYF
j_call: .; clone_size: .; v_call: TRBV11-1; cdr3_aa: CASSLVHAGGYEQYF
j_call: TRBJ2-2; clone_size: few; v_call: TRBV25-1; cdr3_aa: CASKRRAHNTGELFF
j_call: TRBJ2-3; clone_size: .; v_call: TRBV12-3/TRBV12-4; cdr3_aa: CASSLTGLAGLGLSTDTQYF
j_call: TRBJ2-1; clone_size: .; v_call: TRBV11-2; cdr3_aa: CASNQGFYNEQFF
j_call: TRBJ2-5; clone_size: .; v_call: TRBV5-8; cdr3_aa: CASSLSPDQETQYF
j_call: TRBJ1-1; clone_size: .; v_call: TRBV5-1; cdr3_aa: CASRSNRGRTEAFF
j_call: TRBJ1-5; clone_size: .; v_call: TRBV2; cdr3_aa: CASSYGGLGGVSQPQHF
j_call: TRBJ2-5; clone_size: many; v_call: TRBV14; cdr3_aa: CASSQVTGSETQYF
j_call: TRBJ1-1; clone_size: .; v_call: TRBV10-3; cdr3_aa: CAIRGSLLDTEAFF
j_call: TRBJ1-2; clone_size: few; v_call: TRBV27; cdr3_aa: CASSPRQGWEDGYTF
j_call: TRBJ2-7; clone_size: .; v_call: TRBV28; cdr3_aa: CASSFVLAGVEQYF
j_call: TRBJ1-2; clone_size: .; v_call: TRBV2; cdr3_aa: CASVRVESDYGYTF